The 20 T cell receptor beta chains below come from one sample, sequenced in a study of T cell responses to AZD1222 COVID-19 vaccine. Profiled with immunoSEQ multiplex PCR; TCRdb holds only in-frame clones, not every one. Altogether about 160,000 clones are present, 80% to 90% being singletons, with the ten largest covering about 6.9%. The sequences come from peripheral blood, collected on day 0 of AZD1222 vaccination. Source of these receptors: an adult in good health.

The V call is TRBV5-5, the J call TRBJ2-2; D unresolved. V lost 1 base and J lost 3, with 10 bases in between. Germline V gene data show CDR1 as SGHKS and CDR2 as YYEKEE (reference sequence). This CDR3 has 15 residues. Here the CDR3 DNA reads TGTGCCAGCAGCTTGTGGGTTTTGGACACCGGGGAGCTGTTTTTT. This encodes CASSLWVLDTGELFF.

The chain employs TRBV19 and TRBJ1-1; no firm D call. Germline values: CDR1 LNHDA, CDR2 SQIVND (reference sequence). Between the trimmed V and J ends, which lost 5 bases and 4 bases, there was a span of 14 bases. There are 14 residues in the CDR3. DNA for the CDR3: TGTGCCAGTAGTGTTGTAACTGGAAGCACTGAAGCTTTCTTT. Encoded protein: CASSVVTGSTEAFF.

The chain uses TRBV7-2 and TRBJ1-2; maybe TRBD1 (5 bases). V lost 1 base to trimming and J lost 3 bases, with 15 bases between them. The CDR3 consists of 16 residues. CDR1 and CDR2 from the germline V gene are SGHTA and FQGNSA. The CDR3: CASSLVGQRDYYGYTF. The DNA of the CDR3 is TGTGCCAGCAGCTTAGTTGGGCAAAGGGACTACTATGGCTACACCTTC.

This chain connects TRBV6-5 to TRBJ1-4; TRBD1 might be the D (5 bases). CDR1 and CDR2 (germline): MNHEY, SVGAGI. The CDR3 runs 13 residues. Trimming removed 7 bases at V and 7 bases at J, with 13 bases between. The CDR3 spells CASKGWAVEKLFF. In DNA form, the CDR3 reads TGTGCCAGCAAGGGGTGGGCAGTTGAAAAACTGTTTTTT.

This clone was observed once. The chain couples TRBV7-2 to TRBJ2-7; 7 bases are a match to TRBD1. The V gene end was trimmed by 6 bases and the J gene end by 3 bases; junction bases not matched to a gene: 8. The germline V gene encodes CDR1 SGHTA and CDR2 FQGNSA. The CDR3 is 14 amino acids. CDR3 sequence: CASSRPGQNYEQYF. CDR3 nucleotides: TGTGCCAGCAGTCGCCCGGGACAGAACTACGAGCAGTACTTC.

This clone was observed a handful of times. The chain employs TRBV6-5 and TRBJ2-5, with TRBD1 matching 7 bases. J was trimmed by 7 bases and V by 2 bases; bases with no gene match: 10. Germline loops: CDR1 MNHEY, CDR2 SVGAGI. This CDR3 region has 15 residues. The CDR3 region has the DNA TGTGCCAGCAGTTACCGAGGGACAGCCAGCTGGACCCAGTACTTC. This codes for CASSYRGTASWTQYF.

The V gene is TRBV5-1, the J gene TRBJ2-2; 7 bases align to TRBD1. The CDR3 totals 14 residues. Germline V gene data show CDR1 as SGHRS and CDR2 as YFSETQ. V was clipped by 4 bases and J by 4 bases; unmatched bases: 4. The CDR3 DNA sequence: TGCGCCAGCAGCCCACAGGGGTCCACCGGGGAGCTGTTTTTT. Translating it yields CASSPQGSTGELFF. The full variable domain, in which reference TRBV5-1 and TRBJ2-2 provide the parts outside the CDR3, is KAGVTQTPRYLIKTRGQQVTLSCSPISGHRSVSWYQQTPGQGLQFLFEYFSETQRNKGNFPGRFSGRQFSNSRSEMNVSTLELGDSALYLCASSPQGSTGELFFGEGSRLTVL.

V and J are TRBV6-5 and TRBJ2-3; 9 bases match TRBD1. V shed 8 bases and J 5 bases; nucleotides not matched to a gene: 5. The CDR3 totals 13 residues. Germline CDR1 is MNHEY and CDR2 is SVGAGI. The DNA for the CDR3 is TGTGCCAGCCAAGGGACAGGGCGAGATACGCAGTATTTT. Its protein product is CASQGTGRDTQYF.

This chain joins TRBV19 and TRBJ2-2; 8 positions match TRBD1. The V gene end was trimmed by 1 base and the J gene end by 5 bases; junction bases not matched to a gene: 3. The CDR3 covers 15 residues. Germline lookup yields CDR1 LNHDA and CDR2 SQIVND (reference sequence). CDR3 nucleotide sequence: TGTGCCAGTAGTATAGGGACAGGGATAACCGGGGAGCTGTTTTTT. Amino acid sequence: CASSIGTGITGELFF. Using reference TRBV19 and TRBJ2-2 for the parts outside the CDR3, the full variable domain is DGGITQSPKYLFRKEGQNVTLSCEQNLNHDAMYWYRQDPGQGLRLIYYSQIVNDFQKGDIAEGYSVSREKKESFPLTVTSAQKNPTAFYLCASSIGTGITGELFFGEGSRLTVL.

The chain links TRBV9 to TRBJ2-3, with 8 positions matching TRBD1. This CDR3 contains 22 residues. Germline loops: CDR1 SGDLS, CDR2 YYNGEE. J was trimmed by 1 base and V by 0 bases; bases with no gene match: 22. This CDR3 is CASSVATWTGKGEAFRTDTQYF. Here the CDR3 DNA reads TGTGCCAGCAGCGTAGCTACGTGGACAGGGAAGGGAGAAGCTTTCCGCACAGATACGCAGTATTTT.

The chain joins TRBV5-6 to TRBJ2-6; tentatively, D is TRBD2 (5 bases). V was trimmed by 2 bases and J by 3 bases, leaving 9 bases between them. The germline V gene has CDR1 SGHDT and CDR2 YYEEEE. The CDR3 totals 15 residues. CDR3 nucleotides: TGTGCCAGCAGCTTAAGAGAGGGTGGGGCCAACGTCCTGACTTTC. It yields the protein CASSLREGGANVLTF.

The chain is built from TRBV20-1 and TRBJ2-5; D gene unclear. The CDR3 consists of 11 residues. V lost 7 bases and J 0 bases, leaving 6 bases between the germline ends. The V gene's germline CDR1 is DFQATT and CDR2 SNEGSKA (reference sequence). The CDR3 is CSGSNQETQYF. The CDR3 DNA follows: TGCAGTGGTAGCAACCAAGAGACCCAGTACTTC.

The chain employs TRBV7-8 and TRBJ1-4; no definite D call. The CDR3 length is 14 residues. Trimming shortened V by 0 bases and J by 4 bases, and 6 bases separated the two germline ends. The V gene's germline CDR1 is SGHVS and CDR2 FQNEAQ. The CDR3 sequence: CASSLAEVNEKLFF. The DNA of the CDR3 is TGTGCCAGCAGCTTAGCGGAAGTTAATGAAAAACTGTTTTTT.

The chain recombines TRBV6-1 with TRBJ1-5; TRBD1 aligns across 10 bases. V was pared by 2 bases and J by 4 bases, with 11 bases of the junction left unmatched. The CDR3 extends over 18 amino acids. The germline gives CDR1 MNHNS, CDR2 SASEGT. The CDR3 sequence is CASSEYPAGQGLNQPQHF. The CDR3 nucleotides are TGTGCCAGCAGTGAATATCCGGCGGGACAGGGGTTGAATCAGCCCCAGCATTTT.

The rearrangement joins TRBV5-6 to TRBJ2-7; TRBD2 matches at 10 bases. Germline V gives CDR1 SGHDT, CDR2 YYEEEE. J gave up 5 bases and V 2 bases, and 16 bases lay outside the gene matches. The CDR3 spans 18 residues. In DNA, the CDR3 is TGTGCCAGCAGCTTTCCGATATCGGAGCGGGGGGGCGTACACGAGCAGTACTTC. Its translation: CASSFPISERGGVHEQYF.

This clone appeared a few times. The CDR3 here is CASSQEVEGNTIYF. CDR3 nucleotides: TGTGCCAGCAGCCAAGAGGTAGAAGGAAACACCATATATTTT. This sequence joins TRBV3-1 (or the pseudogene TRBV3-2) and TRBJ1-3; D ambiguous. The ends were cut back, 0 bases at V and 4 bases at J, with 7 bases in the middle. The CDR3 consists of 14 residues. The V gene's germline CDR1 is LGHDT and CDR2 YNNKEL (reference sequence).

The CDR3 is CASSERGRAGPQYF. For the CDR3, the DNA is TGTGCCAGCAGTGAAAGGGGCCGAGCTGGTCCCCAGTACTTC. V usage is TRBV25-1 and J usage is TRBJ2-5, with D perhaps matching TRBD1 (5 bases). This CDR3 comprises 14 residues. The germline CDR1 and CDR2 sequences are MGHDK and SYGVNS. Trimming left V 2 bases short and J 9 bases short, with 16 bases between.

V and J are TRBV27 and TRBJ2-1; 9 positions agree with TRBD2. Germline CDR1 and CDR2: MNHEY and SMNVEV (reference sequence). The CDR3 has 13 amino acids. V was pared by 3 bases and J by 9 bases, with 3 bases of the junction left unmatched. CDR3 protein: CASSFSGGREQFF. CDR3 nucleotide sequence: TGTGCCAGCAGTTTTAGCGGGGGACGTGAGCAGTTCTTC.

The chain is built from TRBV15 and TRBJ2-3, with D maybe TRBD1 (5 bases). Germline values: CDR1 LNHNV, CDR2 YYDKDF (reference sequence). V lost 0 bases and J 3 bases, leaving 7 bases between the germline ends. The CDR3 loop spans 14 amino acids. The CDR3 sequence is CATSRDRATDTQYF. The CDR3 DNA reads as TGTGCCACCAGCAGAGACAGGGCGACAGATACGCAGTATTTT.

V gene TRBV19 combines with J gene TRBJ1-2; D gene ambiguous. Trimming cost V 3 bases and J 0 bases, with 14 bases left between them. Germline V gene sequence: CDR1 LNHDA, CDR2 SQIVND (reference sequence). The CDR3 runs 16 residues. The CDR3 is CASSIKDQIPNYGYTF. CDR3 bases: TGTGCCAGTAGTATCAAAGACCAGATTCCTAACTATGGCTACACCTTC.